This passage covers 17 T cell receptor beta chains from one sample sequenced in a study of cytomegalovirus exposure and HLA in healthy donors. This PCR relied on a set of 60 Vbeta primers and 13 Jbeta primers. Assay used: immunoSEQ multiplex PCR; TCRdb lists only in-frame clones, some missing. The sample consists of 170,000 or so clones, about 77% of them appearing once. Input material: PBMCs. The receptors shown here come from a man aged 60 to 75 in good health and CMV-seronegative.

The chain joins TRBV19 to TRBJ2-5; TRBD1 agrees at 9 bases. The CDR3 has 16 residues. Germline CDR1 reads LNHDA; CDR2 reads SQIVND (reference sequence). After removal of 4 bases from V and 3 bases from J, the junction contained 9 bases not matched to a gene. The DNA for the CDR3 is TGTGCCAGTAGTACGGGGACAGGGAGAGGAGAAGAGACCCAGTACTTC. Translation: CASSTGTGRGEETQYF.

CDR3 sequence (DNA): TGTGCCAGCACCAAGAGCTCCTACGAGCAGTACTTC. Encoded protein: CASTKSSYEQYF. V is TRBV6-6 and J is TRBJ2-5; no clear D gene. Gene TRBJ2-7 matches the end of the DNA better, so the J call may be wrong. Germline CDR1 and CDR2: MNHNY and SVGAGI (reference sequence). The length of the CDR3 is 12 residues.

CDR3 DNA: TGTGCCAGCGGACAGGGAGAGGGTAGCAATCAGCCCCAGCATTTT. As protein: CASGQGEGSNQPQHF. The gene calls are TRBV2 and TRBJ1-5, with 8 bases fitting TRBD1. The CDR3 covers 15 residues. The V gene end was trimmed by 8 bases and the J gene end by 0 bases; junction bases not matched to a gene: 6. CDR1 is SNHLY, CDR2 FYNNEI, per germline.

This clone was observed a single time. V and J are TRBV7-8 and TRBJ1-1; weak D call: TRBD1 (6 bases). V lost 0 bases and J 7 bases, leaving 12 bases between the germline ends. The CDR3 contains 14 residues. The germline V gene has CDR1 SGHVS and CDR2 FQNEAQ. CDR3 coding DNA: TGTGCCAGCAGCTTAGCCCAGGGGCCGAGTGAAGCTTTCTTT. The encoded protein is CASSLAQGPSEAFF.

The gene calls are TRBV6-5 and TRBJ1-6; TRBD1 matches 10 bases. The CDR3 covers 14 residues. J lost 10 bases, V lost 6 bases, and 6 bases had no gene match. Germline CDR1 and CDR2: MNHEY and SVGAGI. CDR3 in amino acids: CASRMTGGNSPLHF. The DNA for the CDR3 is TGTGCCAGCAGGATGACAGGGGGCAACTCACCCCTCCACTTT.

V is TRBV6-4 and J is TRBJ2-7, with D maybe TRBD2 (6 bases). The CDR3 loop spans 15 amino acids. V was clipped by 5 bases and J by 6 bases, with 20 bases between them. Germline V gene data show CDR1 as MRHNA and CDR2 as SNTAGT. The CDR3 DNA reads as TGTGCCAGCAGTACCCCCTGGAGGGTCTACTGCGAGCAGTACTTC. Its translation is CASSTPWRVYCEQYF.

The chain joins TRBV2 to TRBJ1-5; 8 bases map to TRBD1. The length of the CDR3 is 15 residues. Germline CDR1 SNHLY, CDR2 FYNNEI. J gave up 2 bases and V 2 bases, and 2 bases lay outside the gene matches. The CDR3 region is CASSEQGARNQPQHF. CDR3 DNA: TGTGCCAGCAGTGAACAGGGGGCGCGCAATCAGCCCCAGCATTTT.

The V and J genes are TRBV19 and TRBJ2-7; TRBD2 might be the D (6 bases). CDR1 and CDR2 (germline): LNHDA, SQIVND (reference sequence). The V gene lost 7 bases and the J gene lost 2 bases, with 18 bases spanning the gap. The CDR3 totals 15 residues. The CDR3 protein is CASTPGVPRTYEQYF. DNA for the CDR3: TGTGCCAGTACCCCGGGGGTCCCGAGGACCTACGAGCAGTACTTC.

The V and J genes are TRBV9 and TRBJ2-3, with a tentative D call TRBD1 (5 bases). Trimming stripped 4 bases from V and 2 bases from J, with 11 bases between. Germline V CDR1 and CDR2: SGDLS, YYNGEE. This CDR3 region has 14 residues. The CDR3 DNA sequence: TGTGCCAGCAGCTCCGGACATTCCACAGATACGCAGTATTTT. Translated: CASSSGHSTDTQYF.

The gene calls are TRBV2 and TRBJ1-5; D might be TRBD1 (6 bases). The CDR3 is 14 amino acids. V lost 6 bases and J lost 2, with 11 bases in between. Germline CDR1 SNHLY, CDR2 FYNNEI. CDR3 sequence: CASSQGGGNQPQHF. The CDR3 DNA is TGTGCCAGCAGCCAAGGGGGGGGCAATCAGCCCCAGCATTTT.

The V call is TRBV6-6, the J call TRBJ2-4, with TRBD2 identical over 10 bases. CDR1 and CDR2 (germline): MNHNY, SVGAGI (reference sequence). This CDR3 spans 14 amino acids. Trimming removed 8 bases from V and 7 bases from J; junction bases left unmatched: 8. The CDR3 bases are TGTGCCAGCTCCCTAGCGGGGGAAGGGAACATTCAGTACTTC. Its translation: CASSLAGEGNIQYF.

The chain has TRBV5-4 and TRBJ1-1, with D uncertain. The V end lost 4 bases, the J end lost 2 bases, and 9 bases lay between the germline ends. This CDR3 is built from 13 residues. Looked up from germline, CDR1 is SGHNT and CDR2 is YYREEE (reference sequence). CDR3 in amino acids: CASSLGPNTEAFF. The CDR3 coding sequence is TGTGCCAGCAGCCTTGGCCCCAACACTGAAGCTTTCTTT.

The CDR3, as DNA: TGTGCCAGTAGTAGGACAGACCAAGAGACCCAGTACTTC. Amino acids: CASSRTDQETQYF. J is TRBJ2-5 and V is TRBV19; possibly TRBD1 for D (6 bases). Germline CDR1 LNHDA, CDR2 SQIVND (reference sequence). The CDR3 extends over 13 amino acids. V was clipped by 4 bases and J by 0 bases, with 6 bases between them. The full variable domain, completed using reference TRBV19 and TRBJ2-5, is DGGITQSPKYLFRKEGQNVTLSCEQNLNHDAMYWYRQDPGQGLRLIYYSQIVNDFQKGDIAEGYSVSREKKESFPLTVTSAQKNPTAFYLCASSRTDQETQYFGPGTRLLVL.

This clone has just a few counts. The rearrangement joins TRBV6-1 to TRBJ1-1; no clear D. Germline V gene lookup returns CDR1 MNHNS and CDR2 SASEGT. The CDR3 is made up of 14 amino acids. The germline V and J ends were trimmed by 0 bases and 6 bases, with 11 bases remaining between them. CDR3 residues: CASSEARGRAEAFF. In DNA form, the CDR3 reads TGTGCCAGCAGTGAAGCTCGAGGTCGGGCTGAAGCTTTCTTT.

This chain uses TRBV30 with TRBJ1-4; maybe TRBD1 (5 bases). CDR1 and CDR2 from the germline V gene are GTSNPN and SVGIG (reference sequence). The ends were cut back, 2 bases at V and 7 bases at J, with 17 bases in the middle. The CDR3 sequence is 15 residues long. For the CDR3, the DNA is TGTGCCTGGAGTCCCCTAGGGGTTGATAGTGAAAAACTGTTTTTT. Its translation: CAWSPLGVDSEKLFF.

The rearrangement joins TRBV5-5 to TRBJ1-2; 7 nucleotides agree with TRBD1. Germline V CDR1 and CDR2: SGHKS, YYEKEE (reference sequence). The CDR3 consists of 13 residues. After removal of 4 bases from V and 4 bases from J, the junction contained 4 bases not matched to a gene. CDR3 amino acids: CASSLGTVYGYTF. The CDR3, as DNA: TGTGCCAGCAGCCTCGGGACAGTCTATGGCTACACCTTC.

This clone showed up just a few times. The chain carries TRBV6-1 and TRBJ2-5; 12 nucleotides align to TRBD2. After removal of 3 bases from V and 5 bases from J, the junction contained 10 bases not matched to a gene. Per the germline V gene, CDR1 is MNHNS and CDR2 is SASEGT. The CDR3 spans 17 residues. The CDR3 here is CASSEPSGRARLETQYF. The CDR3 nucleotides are TGTGCCAGCAGTGAGCCTAGCGGGAGGGCCCGTCTGGAGACCCAGTACTTC.